This T cell receptor beta chain emerged from a study of T cells in Graves' hyperthyroidism and ophthalmopathy. The germline gives CDR1 KGHDR, CDR2 SFDVKD. Germline trimming cut 4 bases from V and 7 bases from J; bases unmatched to any gene: 12. The CDR3 spans 16 residues. Using RNA transcripts as the source, TCR beta CDR3 regions were amplified. HTBI primers were used for first-round RT-PCR of the TCR CDR3. TCRdb analysed the multiplex PCR reads with MiXCR anew, one entry per CDR3 protein. The data contain more than 20,000 distinct CDR3 sequences, approximately 49% of them singletons. This receptor was identified in a woman between 40 and 55 years old with Graves' hyperthyroidism that later progressed to Graves' ophthalmopathy. Input material: blood. The chain uses TRBV24-1 and TRBJ2-1; TRBD2 aligns across 7 bases. This CDR3 is CATSDYTSARANEQFF. CDR3 in DNA: TGTGCCACCAGTGACTATACTAGCGCGAGGGCTAATGAGCAGTTCTTC.